This TCR beta chain was found in a study of cytomegalovirus exposure and HLA in healthy donors. The germline gives CDR1 LNHDA, CDR2 SQIVND (reference sequence). The CDR3 has 16 amino acids. Trimming removed 2 bases from V and 4 bases from J; junction bases left unmatched: 10. Profiled with immunoSEQ multiplex PCR; TCRdb holds only in-frame clones, not every one. The data contain about 160,000 clones, approximately 89% of them singletons. This clonotype was sampled from a woman aged 18 to 35 in good health and CMV-seropositive. Material for sequencing was PBMCs. The chain links TRBV19 to TRBJ1-2; 7 bases are a match to TRBD1. This CDR3 reads CASSIIEGAVSYGYTF. The CDR3 DNA is TGTGCCAGTAGTATAATCGAGGGGGCGGTTAGCTATGGCTACACCTTC.